This is a list of T cell receptor beta chains from one sample in a study of graft-versus-host responses after intestinal transplantation. The protocol was immunoSEQ multiplex PCR, while the TCRdb copy is restricted to in-frame clones and leaves out a portion. The table records just over 7,500 clones, about 68% of them present only once. The specimen was ileum tissue, collected 226 days after intestinal transplant. All receptors come from a human patient who received an intestinal transplant, so some T cells may come from the graft donor. Each CDR3 is given with its conserved first and last residue. Fields, in order: CDR3 DNA, CDR3 protein, clone size, D gene, J gene, CDR3 length, V gene. D genes are given only for firm matches. Expanded clones are given a class, and other clones once, few, many or no size at all.

CDR3nt: TGTGCCAGCAGAAGCACAGCGGGGGCTGAGCAGTTCTTC
CDR3aa: CASRSTAGAEQFF
abundance: -
d_gene: TRBD2
j_gene: TRBJ2-1
len: 13
v_gene: TRBV25-1

CDR3nt: TGCGCCAGCAGAAGCGGGAGCACAGATACGCAGTATTTT
CDR3aa: CASRSGSTDTQYF
abundance: -
d_gene: -
j_gene: TRBJ2-3
len: 13
v_gene: TRBV10-2

CDR3nt: TGTGCCAGCAGCTTAGCGGCTAGCACAGATACGCAGTATTTT
CDR3aa: CASSLAASTDTQYF
abundance: -
d_gene: -
j_gene: TRBJ2-3
len: 14
v_gene: TRBV7-2

CDR3nt: TGTGCCAGCTCCCGACAGGGCACCGGGGAGCTGTTTTTT
CDR3aa: CASSRQGTGELFF
abundance: -
d_gene: TRBD1
j_gene: TRBJ2-2
len: 13
v_gene: TRBV9

CDR3nt: TGTGCCAGCAGTTACGGAGGGACTAGCACCAATGAGCAGTTCTTC
CDR3aa: CASSYGGTSTNEQFF
abundance: -
d_gene: TRBD2
j_gene: TRBJ2-1
len: 15
v_gene: TRBV6-6

CDR3nt: TGTGCCAGCAGCGCTCGGGACAGAAGAGAAAAACTGTTTTTT
CDR3aa: CASSARDRREKLFF
abundance: -
d_gene: TRBD1
j_gene: TRBJ1-4
len: 14
v_gene: TRBV5-7

CDR3nt: TGTGCCAGCACCGGGACAGTAAAAACCTACGAGCAGTACTTC
CDR3aa: CASTGTVKTYEQYF
abundance: -
d_gene: TRBD1
j_gene: TRBJ2-7
len: 14
v_gene: TRBV28

CDR3nt: TGTGCCAGCTCACAACTAGCGGGAGGCTCCTACGAGCAGTACTTC
CDR3aa: CASSQLAGGSYEQYF
abundance: -
d_gene: TRBD2
j_gene: TRBJ2-7
len: 15
v_gene: TRBV18

CDR3nt: TGCGCCAGCAGCTGGACAGGGGCCGCCAAAGAGACCCAGTACTTC
CDR3aa: CASSWTGAAKETQYF
abundance: few
d_gene: TRBD1
j_gene: TRBJ2-5
len: 15
v_gene: TRBV10-2

CDR3nt: TGCGCCAGCTGGGGACTAGCGGGAGTAGCAGATACGCAGTATTTT
CDR3aa: CASWGLAGVADTQYF
abundance: -
d_gene: TRBD2
j_gene: TRBJ2-3
len: 15
v_gene: TRBV10-2

CDR3nt: TGCAGCGTTGTTAGCGGGAGGGTAAATGAGCAGTTCTTC
CDR3aa: CSVVSGRVNEQFF
abundance: -
d_gene: TRBD2
j_gene: TRBJ2-1
len: 13
v_gene: TRBV29-1

CDR3nt: TGTGCCAGCAGTCGGGACAGGGTTGGCTACACCTTC
CDR3aa: CASSRDRVGYTF
abundance: -
d_gene: TRBD1
j_gene: TRBJ1-2
len: 12
v_gene: TRBV6-5

CDR3nt: TGTGCCAGCTCACCAGCAGAGGTTGGAGATACGCAGTATTTT
CDR3aa: CASSPAEVGDTQYF
abundance: -
d_gene: -
j_gene: TRBJ2-3
len: 14
v_gene: TRBV18

CDR3nt: TGCGCCAGCAGCCAAGAACAGGGGGCGTACACCTACGAGCAGTACTTC
CDR3aa: CASSQEQGAYTYEQYF
abundance: -
d_gene: TRBD1
j_gene: TRBJ2-7
len: 16
v_gene: TRBV4-1

CDR3nt: TGTGCCAGCAGGGTTGGACGGGGGGACACTGAAGCTTTCTTT
CDR3aa: CASRVGRGDTEAFF
abundance: -
d_gene: -
j_gene: TRBJ1-1
len: 14
v_gene: TRBV6-6

CDR3nt: TGTGCCAGCACCGCTAGCGGCTCCAACAATGAGCAGTTCTTC
CDR3aa: CASTASGSNNEQFF
abundance: -
d_gene: TRBD2
j_gene: TRBJ2-1
len: 14
v_gene: TRBV9